These 2 T cell receptor beta chains originate from one sample sequenced in a study of persistence of HIV-infected CD4 T cells (dated by TCRdb to the early 2020s). TCRbeta repertoires were sequenced from genomic DNA with the immunoSEQ hsTCRB assay version 4 in survey mode. TCRdb holds this immuneACCESS table with in-frame rearrangements only. Some clones are missing; in checked studies, unresolved V genes explain under half, and the rest has no known cause. The sample profile shows roughly 41,000 clones; 80% to 90% of them were found once. Of the sample, roughly 1.3% falls within the top ten clones. Explained via the paper, the treatment or condition label denotes: suppressive antiretroviral therapy. Cells were stimulated with anti-CD3/anti-CD28 magnetic beads as a nonspecific positive control representing the CD4+ T cell repertoire. Sorting of responding CD4+ T cells was based on upregulation of both CD40 ligand and CD69.

Their recognized antigens are unknown. The sample here was CD4+ T cells sorted from PBMCs after approximately 19-hour stimulation, taken from a patient who received antiretroviral therapy. Interpreted using the paper, the cell subset or site label stands for: CD40L+CD69+ CD4 T cells responding to anti-CD3/anti-CD28 beads, representing the overall repertoire. These receptor sequences come from an adult man with HIV who was CMV-seropositive.

This clone was seen a single time. The chain carries TRBV5-4 and TRBJ1-2; D remains unclear. V was pared by 3 bases and J by 4 bases, with 19 bases between. Germline-derived CDR1 and CDR2 are SGHNT and YYREEE (reference sequence). The CDR3 spans 16 residues. In DNA, the CDR3 is TGTGCCAGCAGCTCCCGCTCGTCCACGCAGGTCTATGGCTACACCTTC. It codes for CASSSRSSTQVYGYTF.

The gene calls are TRBV6-1 and TRBJ1-2; D not resolved. The CDR3 extends over 16 amino acids. Trimming took 3 bases from V and 4 from J, leaving 18 bases between them. From germline, CDR1 is MNHNS and CDR2 SASEGT. DNA for the CDR3: TGTGCCAGCAGTGAGAGCGGCAGAGGCGCTGTCTATGGCTACACCTTC. Translating it yields CASSESGRGAVYGYTF.